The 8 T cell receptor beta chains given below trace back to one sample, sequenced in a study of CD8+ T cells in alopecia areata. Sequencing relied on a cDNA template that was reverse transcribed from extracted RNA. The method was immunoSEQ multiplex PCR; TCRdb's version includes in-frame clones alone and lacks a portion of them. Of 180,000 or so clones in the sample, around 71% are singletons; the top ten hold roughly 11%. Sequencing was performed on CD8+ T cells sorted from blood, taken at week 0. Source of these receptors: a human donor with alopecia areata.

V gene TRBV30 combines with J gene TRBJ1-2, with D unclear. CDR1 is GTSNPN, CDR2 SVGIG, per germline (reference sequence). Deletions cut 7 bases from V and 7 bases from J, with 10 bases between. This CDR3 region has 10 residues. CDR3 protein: CASSEAGYTF. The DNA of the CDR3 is TGTGCCTCCAGCGAGGCTGGCTACACCTTC.

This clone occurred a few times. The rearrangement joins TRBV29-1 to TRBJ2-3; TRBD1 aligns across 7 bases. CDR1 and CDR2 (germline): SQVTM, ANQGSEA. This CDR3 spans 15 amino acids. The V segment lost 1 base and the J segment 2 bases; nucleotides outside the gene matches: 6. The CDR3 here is CSVEVERGPTDTQYF. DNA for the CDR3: TGCAGCGTTGAAGTCGAAAGGGGGCCCACAGATACGCAGTATTTT.

The DNA of the CDR3 is TGTGCCAGCAGCCGGGACACCGGTGGGCCTGGCTACACCTTC. Translated: CASSRDTGGPGYTF. The chain is built from TRBV7-9 and TRBJ1-2, with D possibly being TRBD1 (6 bases). CDR3 length equals 14 residues. V was pared by 5 bases and J by 7 bases, with 17 bases between. The germline V gene encodes CDR1 SEHNR and CDR2 FQNEAQ (reference sequence). The full variable domain, its missing parts supplied by reference TRBV7-9 and TRBJ1-2, is DTGVSQNPRHKITKRGQNVTFRCDPISEHNRLYWYRQTLGQGPEFLTYFQNEAQLEKSRLLSDRFSAERPKGSFSTLEIQRTEQGDSAMYLCASSRDTGGPGYTFGSGTRLTVV.

The CDR3 DNA reads as TGTGCCAGCAGCGCTACGTACCCTCCAACCAGCTCCTACGAGCAGTACTTC. This encodes CASSATYPPTSSYEQYF. The genes are TRBV7-2 and TRBJ2-7; no clear D gene. Trimming removed 5 bases from V and 0 bases from J, with 20 bases in between. CDR3 length: 17 residues. Germline CDR1 SGHTA, CDR2 FQGNSA. The complete variable domain, with remaining parts taken from reference TRBV7-2 and TRBJ2-7, reads GAGVSQSPSNKVTEKGKDVELRCDPISGHTALYWYRQSLGQGLEFLIYFQGNSAPDKSGLPSDRFSAERTGGSVSTLTIQRTQQEDSAVYLCASSATYPPTSSYEQYFGPGTRLTVT.

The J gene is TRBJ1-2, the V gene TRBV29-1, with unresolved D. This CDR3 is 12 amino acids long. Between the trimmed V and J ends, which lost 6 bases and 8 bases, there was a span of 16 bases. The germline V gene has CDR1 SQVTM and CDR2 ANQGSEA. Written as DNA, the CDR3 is TGCAGCGTGCCCGGTGGGCAGAAGGGCTACACCTTC. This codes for CSVPGGQKGYTF.

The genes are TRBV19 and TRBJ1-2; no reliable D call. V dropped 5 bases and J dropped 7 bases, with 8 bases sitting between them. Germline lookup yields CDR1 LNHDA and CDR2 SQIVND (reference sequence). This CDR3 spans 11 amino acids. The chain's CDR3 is CASSSGTGYTF. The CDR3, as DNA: TGTGCCAGTAGTTCAGGAACTGGCTACACCTTC.

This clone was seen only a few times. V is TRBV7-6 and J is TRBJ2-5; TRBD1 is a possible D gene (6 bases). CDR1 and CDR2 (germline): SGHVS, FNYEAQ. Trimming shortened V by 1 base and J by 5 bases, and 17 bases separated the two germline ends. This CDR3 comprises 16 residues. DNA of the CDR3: TGTGCCAGCAGCTTAGGACCCCCCGGGACATCCGAGACCCAGTACTTC. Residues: CASSLGPPGTSETQYF.

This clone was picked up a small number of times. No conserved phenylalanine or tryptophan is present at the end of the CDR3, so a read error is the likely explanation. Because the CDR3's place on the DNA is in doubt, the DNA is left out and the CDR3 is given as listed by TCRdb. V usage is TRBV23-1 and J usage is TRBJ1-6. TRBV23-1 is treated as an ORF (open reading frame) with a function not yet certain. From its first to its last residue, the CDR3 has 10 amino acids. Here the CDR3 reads CASRGGAFET.